This is a list of T cell receptor beta chains from one sample in a study of blood T cell repertoires in COVID-19. The method was immunoSEQ multiplex PCR; TCRdb's version includes in-frame clones alone and lacks a portion of them. The sample includes approximately 140,000 clones, about 80% seen only once; the top ten take more than 2%. The sample comprised peripheral blood. The receptors here all came from a man between 65 and 80 years old with acute or convalescent COVID-19. CDR3s include the opening cysteine and the closing phenylalanine or tryptophan. Each record gives: clone size, J gene, D gene, V gene, CDR3 protein, CDR3 DNA. A D gene is named only where the DNA matches it firmly. Where a row states a size, it is once, few, many or the class of an expanded clone; other rows omit it.

abundance: -; j_gene: TRBJ2-7; d_gene: TRBD1; v_gene: TRBV2; CDR3aa: CASSGTGVDEQYF; CDR3nt: TGTGCCAGCAGTGGGACAGGGGTCGACGAGCAGTACTTC
abundance: -; j_gene: TRBJ2-2; d_gene: TRBD2; v_gene: TRBV28; CDR3aa: CAVLAGLNTGELFF; CDR3nt: TGTGCCGTTCTAGCGGGATTGAACACCGGGGAGCTGTTTTTT
abundance: -; j_gene: TRBJ2-1; d_gene: TRBD2; v_gene: TRBV6-5; CDR3aa: CASSSKLADNEQFF; CDR3nt: TGTGCCAGCAGTTCTAAACTAGCGGACAATGAGCAGTTCTTC
abundance: few; j_gene: TRBJ2-5; d_gene: -; v_gene: TRBV3-1/TRBV3-2; CDR3aa: CASSQGSRGMETQYF; CDR3nt: TGTGCCAGCAGCCAAGGGTCTCGCGGGATGGAGACCCAGTACTTC
abundance: -; j_gene: TRBJ2-1; d_gene: TRBD2; v_gene: TRBV6-5; CDR3aa: CASSSRGTSGDEQFF; CDR3nt: TGTGCCAGCAGTTCCCGCGGGACTAGTGGGGATGAGCAGTTCTTC
abundance: -; j_gene: TRBJ2-3; d_gene: -; v_gene: TRBV29-1; CDR3aa: CSVEEPPGTQYF; CDR3nt: TGCAGCGTTGAAGAGCCCCCGGGTACGCAGTATTTT
abundance: few; j_gene: TRBJ2-2; d_gene: -; v_gene: TRBV6-6; CDR3aa: CASRRTGTGELFF; CDR3nt: TGTGCCAGCAGACGCACAGGGACCGGGGAGCTGTTTTTT
abundance: once; j_gene: TRBJ1-5; d_gene: -; v_gene: TRBV24-1; CDR3aa: CATPVSGPNQPQHF; CDR3nt: TGTGCCACCCCCGTCTCGGGTCCCAATCAGCCCCAGCATTTT
abundance: few; j_gene: TRBJ2-5; d_gene: -; v_gene: TRBV7-9; CDR3aa: CASSRGTVQETQYF; CDR3nt: TGTGCCAGCAGCCGCGGGACAGTCCAAGAGACCCAGTACTTC
abundance: -; j_gene: TRBJ2-5; d_gene: TRBD2; v_gene: TRBV7-9; CDR3aa: CASSSAGGSETQYF; CDR3nt: TGTGCCAGCAGCTCGGCGGGAGGAAGTGAGACCCAGTACTTC
abundance: -; j_gene: TRBJ1-2; d_gene: -; v_gene: TRBV30; CDR3aa: CAWSVLSRSRAYGYTF; CDR3nt: TGTGCCTGGAGTGTACTAAGTCGGAGCAGGGCCTATGGCTACACCTTC
abundance: -; j_gene: TRBJ2-7; d_gene: -; v_gene: TRBV5-8; CDR3aa: CASSYQGPYEQYF; CDR3nt: TGTGCCAGCAGCTATCAGGGCCCCTACGAGCAGTACTTC
abundance: once; j_gene: TRBJ1-1; d_gene: TRBD1; v_gene: TRBV29-1; CDR3aa: CSVGGTGLYTEAFF; CDR3nt: TGCAGCGTTGGCGGGACAGGGCTATACACTGAAGCTTTCTTT
abundance: -; j_gene: TRBJ1-4; d_gene: -; v_gene: TRBV12-3/TRBV12-4; CDR3aa: CASSLMQDEKLFF; CDR3nt: TGTGCCAGCAGTTTAATGCAGGATGAAAAACTGTTTTTT
abundance: few; j_gene: TRBJ1-1; d_gene: TRBD1; v_gene: TRBV28; CDR3aa: CASSLLPKTDRGAFF; CDR3nt: TGTGCCAGCAGCCTACTACCAAAAACCGACAGGGGCGCTTTCTTT
abundance: few; j_gene: TRBJ2-7; d_gene: TRBD1; v_gene: TRBV10-3; CDR3aa: CAISEGQGPYEQYF; CDR3nt: TGTGCCATCAGTGAGGGACAGGGTCCCTACGAGCAGTACTTC
abundance: -; j_gene: TRBJ2-1; d_gene: TRBD1; v_gene: TRBV7-9; CDR3aa: CASSNRGRGSGHNEQFF; CDR3nt: TGTGCCAGCAGCAACAGGGGGCGGGGTAGCGGACACAATGAGCAGTTCTTC
abundance: -; j_gene: TRBJ2-6; d_gene: TRBD1; v_gene: TRBV4-1; CDR3aa: CASSRGGLAGANVLTF; CDR3nt: TGCGCCAGCAGCCGAGGGGGCCTGGCTGGGGCCAACGTCCTGACTTTC
abundance: -; j_gene: TRBJ2-7; d_gene: TRBD2; v_gene: TRBV7-6; CDR3aa: CASSTPAVRGLAETYEQYF; CDR3nt: TGTGCCAGCAGCACCCCGGCTGTCCGAGGACTAGCGGAGACCTACGAGCAGTACTTC
abundance: once; j_gene: TRBJ2-2; d_gene: TRBD2; v_gene: TRBV25-1; CDR3aa: CASSGWGGTGELFF; CDR3nt: TGTGCCAGCAGTGGTTGGGGGGGCACCGGGGAGCTGTTTTTT
abundance: -; j_gene: TRBJ1-1; d_gene: -; v_gene: TRBV11-3; CDR3aa: CASSSTPNTEAFF; CDR3nt: TGTGCCAGCAGCTCGACACCGAACACTGAAGCTTTCTTT
abundance: -; j_gene: TRBJ1-1; d_gene: -; v_gene: TRBV6-1; CDR3aa: CASSDPGMGTEAFF; CDR3nt: TGTGCCAGCAGTGACCCAGGGATGGGCACTGAAGCTTTCTTT
abundance: -; j_gene: TRBJ2-5; d_gene: TRBD1; v_gene: TRBV5-1; CDR3aa: CASSLGTGHETQYF; CDR3nt: TGCGCCAGCAGCTTGGGGACAGGGCACGAGACCCAGTACTTC
abundance: -; j_gene: TRBJ1-5; d_gene: -; v_gene: TRBV19; CDR3aa: CASSIRTLQAQPQHF; CDR3nt: TGTGCCAGTAGTATAAGAACCCTCCAGGCTCAGCCCCAGCATTTT
abundance: -; j_gene: TRBJ2-5; d_gene: TRBD1; v_gene: TRBV27; CDR3aa: CASSRWGQGEETQYF; CDR3nt: TGTGCCAGCAGCCGCTGGGGACAGGGGGAAGAGACCCAGTACTTC
abundance: -; j_gene: TRBJ1-2; d_gene: -; v_gene: TRBV7-2; CDR3aa: CASSLSTGVTSSYGYTF; CDR3nt: TGTGCCAGCAGCTTATCGACAGGTGTGACGAGTAGCTATGGCTACACCTTC
abundance: -; j_gene: TRBJ2-1; d_gene: TRBD1; v_gene: TRBV5-6; CDR3aa: CASSLPGGSYNEQFF; CDR3nt: TGTGCCAGCAGCTTGCCAGGGGGCTCCTACAATGAGCAGTTCTTC
abundance: -; j_gene: TRBJ2-3; d_gene: -; v_gene: TRBV5-1; CDR3aa: CASSLVVSRVQDTQYF; CDR3nt: TGCGCCAGCAGCTTGGTGGTCTCCAGGGTTCAAGATACGCAGTATTTT
abundance: -; j_gene: TRBJ2-3; d_gene: TRBD2; v_gene: TRBV5-1; CDR3aa: CASSASGGAGGSDTQYF; CDR3nt: TGCGCCAGCAGCGCCTCGGGGGGAGCGGGAGGCTCGGATACGCAGTATTTT
abundance: few; j_gene: TRBJ2-7; d_gene: -; v_gene: TRBV2; CDR3aa: CASSGGGGALLPYEQYF; CDR3nt: TGTGCCAGCAGTGGGGGAGGGGGGGCCCTACTCCCCTACGAGCAGTACTTC
abundance: few; j_gene: TRBJ2-7; d_gene: -; v_gene: TRBV5-1; CDR3aa: CASSLDPVPLSYEQYF; CDR3nt: TGCGCCAGCAGCTTGGATCCGGTGCCTTTGTCCTACGAGCAGTACTTC
abundance: -; j_gene: TRBJ2-3; d_gene: -; v_gene: TRBV6-6; CDR3aa: CASSYLSGLNTDTQYF; CDR3nt: TGTGCCAGCAGTTACCTCTCGGGACTGAACACAGATACGCAGTATTTT
abundance: -; j_gene: TRBJ2-5; d_gene: TRBD1; v_gene: TRBV5-1; CDR3aa: CASSPGQRTETETQYF; CDR3nt: TGCGCCAGCAGCCCGGGACAGAGGACAGAAACAGAGACCCAGTACTTC
abundance: -; j_gene: TRBJ2-7; d_gene: TRBD1; v_gene: TRBV6-5; CDR3aa: CASIPTGAGEQYF; CDR3nt: TGTGCCAGCATCCCGACAGGGGCGGGGGAGCAGTACTTC
abundance: -; j_gene: TRBJ2-3; d_gene: -; v_gene: TRBV28; CDR3aa: CASSFSRGSTDTQYF; CDR3nt: TGTGCCAGCAGTTTTTCCCGCGGCAGCACAGATACGCAGTATTTT
abundance: -; j_gene: TRBJ2-1; d_gene: TRBD1; v_gene: TRBV6-5; CDR3aa: CASRIGTGEGDEQFF; CDR3nt: TGTGCCAGCAGGATCGGGACAGGGGAAGGCGATGAGCAGTTCTTC
abundance: -; j_gene: TRBJ2-3; d_gene: -; v_gene: TRBV29-1; CDR3aa: CSVAYPYSTDTQYF; CDR3nt: TGCAGCGTTGCCTACCCCTATTCCACAGATACGCAGTATTTT
abundance: -; j_gene: TRBJ1-4; d_gene: TRBD1; v_gene: TRBV27; CDR3aa: CASSRQGVSEKLFF; CDR3nt: TGTGCCAGCAGTCGACAGGGGGTTTCCGAAAAACTGTTTTTT
abundance: -; j_gene: TRBJ1-2; d_gene: -; v_gene: TRBV5-1; CDR3aa: CASSLAKRAGDLNYGYTF; CDR3nt: TGCGCCAGCAGCTTGGCCAAAAGGGCAGGGGACCTTAACTATGGCTACACCTTC
abundance: -; j_gene: TRBJ1-2; d_gene: -; v_gene: TRBV5-1; CDR3aa: CASSFSRGDGYTF; CDR3nt: TGCGCCAGCAGCTTTTCCAGGGGCGATGGCTACACCTTC
abundance: -; j_gene: TRBJ1-1; d_gene: TRBD1; v_gene: TRBV24-1; CDR3aa: CATSDPGTGNTEAFF; CDR3nt: TGTGCCACCAGTGACCCAGGGACAGGGAACACTGAAGCTTTCTTT
abundance: -; j_gene: TRBJ1-5; d_gene: -; v_gene: TRBV3-1/TRBV3-2; CDR3aa: CASSHGGPPQHF; CDR3nt: TGTGCCAGCAGCCACGGCGGTCCGCCCCAGCATTTT
abundance: -; j_gene: TRBJ2-5; d_gene: TRBD2; v_gene: TRBV4-1; CDR3aa: CASSQSGLAVNSETQYF; CDR3nt: TGCGCCAGCAGCCAAAGTGGGCTAGCGGTTAACTCCGAGACCCAGTACTTC
abundance: -; j_gene: TRBJ2-1; d_gene: TRBD2; v_gene: TRBV28; CDR3aa: CASSFSGGRYNEQFF; CDR3nt: TGTGCCAGCAGTTTTTCGGGGGGGCGGTACAATGAGCAGTTCTTC
abundance: -; j_gene: TRBJ2-2; d_gene: TRBD2; v_gene: TRBV28; CDR3aa: CASSWTSGANTGELFF; CDR3nt: TGTGCCAGCAGTTGGACTAGCGGGGCGAACACCGGGGAGCTGTTTTTT
abundance: -; j_gene: TRBJ1-2; d_gene: -; v_gene: TRBV29-1; CDR3aa: CSGTGGSDGYTF; CDR3nt: TGCAGCGGGACGGGGGGATCGGATGGCTACACCTTC
abundance: -; j_gene: TRBJ2-1; d_gene: TRBD2; v_gene: TRBV11-2; CDR3aa: CASSKREVDEQFF; CDR3nt: TGTGCCAGCAGCAAGCGGGAGGTCGATGAGCAGTTCTTC
abundance: -; j_gene: TRBJ1-3; d_gene: -; v_gene: TRBV5-1; CDR3aa: CASSPSGSGNTIYF; CDR3nt: TGCGCCAGCAGCCCCTCGGGGTCAGGAAACACCATATATTTT
abundance: -; j_gene: TRBJ2-1; d_gene: -; v_gene: TRBV19; CDR3aa: CASSITGEVNEQFF; CDR3nt: TGTGCCAGTAGTATTACAGGGGAGGTAAATGAGCAGTTCTTC
abundance: once; j_gene: TRBJ1-6; d_gene: -; v_gene: TRBV21-1; CDR3aa: CASSACQGCTYNSPLHF; CDR3nt: TGTGCCAGCAGCGCTTGTCAGGGGTGCACCTATAATTCACCCCTCCACTTT
abundance: -; j_gene: TRBJ2-5; d_gene: TRBD1; v_gene: TRBV7-9; CDR3aa: CASSRAGTGGEETQYF; CDR3nt: TGTGCCAGCAGCAGAGCCGGGACAGGGGGGGAAGAGACCCAGTACTTC